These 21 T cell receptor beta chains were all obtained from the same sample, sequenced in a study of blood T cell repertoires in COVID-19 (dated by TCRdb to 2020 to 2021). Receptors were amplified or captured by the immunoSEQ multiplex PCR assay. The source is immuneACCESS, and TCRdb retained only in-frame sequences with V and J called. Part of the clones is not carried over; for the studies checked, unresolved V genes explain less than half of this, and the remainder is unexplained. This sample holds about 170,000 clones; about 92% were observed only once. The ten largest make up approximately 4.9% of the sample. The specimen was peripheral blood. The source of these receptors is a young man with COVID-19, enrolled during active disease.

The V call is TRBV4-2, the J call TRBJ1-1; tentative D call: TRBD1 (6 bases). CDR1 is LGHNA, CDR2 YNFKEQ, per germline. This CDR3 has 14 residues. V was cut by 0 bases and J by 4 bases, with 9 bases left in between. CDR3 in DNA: TGTGCCAGCAGCCAAGATAGGGGGATCACTGAAGCTTTCTTT. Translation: CASSQDRGITEAFF.

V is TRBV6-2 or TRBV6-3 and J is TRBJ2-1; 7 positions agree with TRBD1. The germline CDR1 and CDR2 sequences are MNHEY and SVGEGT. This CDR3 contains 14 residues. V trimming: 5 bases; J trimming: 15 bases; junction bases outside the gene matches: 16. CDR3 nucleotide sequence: TGTGCCAGCAGTCCCTACTCGTTTTACAGGGGACCGTTCTTC. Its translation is CASSPYSFYRGPFF.

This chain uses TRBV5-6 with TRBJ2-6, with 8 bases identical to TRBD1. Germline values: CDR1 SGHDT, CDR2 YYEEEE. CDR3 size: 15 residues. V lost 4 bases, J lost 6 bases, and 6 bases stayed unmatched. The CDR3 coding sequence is TGTGCCAGCAGCCCAGAGACAGGGGTGGCCAACGTCCTGACTTTC. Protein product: CASSPETGVANVLTF.

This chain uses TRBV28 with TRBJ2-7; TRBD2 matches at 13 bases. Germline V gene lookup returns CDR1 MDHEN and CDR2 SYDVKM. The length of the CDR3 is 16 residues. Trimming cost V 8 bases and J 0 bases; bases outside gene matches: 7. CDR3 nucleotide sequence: TGTGCCAGCTCGGGGACTAGCGGGGCGAGCTCCTACGAGCAGTACTTC. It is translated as CASSGTSGASSYEQYF.

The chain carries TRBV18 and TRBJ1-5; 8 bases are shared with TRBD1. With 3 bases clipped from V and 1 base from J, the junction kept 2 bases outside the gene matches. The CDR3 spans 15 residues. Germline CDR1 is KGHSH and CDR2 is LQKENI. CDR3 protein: CASSPNRGSNQPQHF. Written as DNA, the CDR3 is TGTGCCAGCTCACCTAACAGGGGGAGCAATCAGCCCCAGCATTTT.

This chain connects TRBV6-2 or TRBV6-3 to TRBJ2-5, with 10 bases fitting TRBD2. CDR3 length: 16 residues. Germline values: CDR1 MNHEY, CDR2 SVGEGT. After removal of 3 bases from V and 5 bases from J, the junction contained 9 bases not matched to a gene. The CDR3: CASSYLSSGGWETQYF. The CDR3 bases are TGTGCCAGCAGTTATCTGTCTAGCGGGGGTTGGGAGACCCAGTACTTC.

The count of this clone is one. This CDR3 is CASSLGLVDEQFF. The CDR3 DNA reads TGTGCCAGCAGCTTGGGTCTAGTTGATGAGCAGTTCTTC. The V gene is TRBV5-6, the J gene TRBJ2-1; D remains ambiguous. Germline V gene lookup returns CDR1 SGHDT and CDR2 YYEEEE. V lost 0 bases, J lost 8 bases, and 9 bases lay in between. This CDR3 spans 13 amino acids.

The CDR3: CASSINLAAYNEQFF. In DNA form, the CDR3 reads TGTGCCAGTAGTATTAACCTAGCGGCCTACAATGAGCAGTTCTTC. The chain recombines TRBV19 with TRBJ2-1, with 7 bases identical to TRBD2. Germline assignment: CDR1 LNHDA and CDR2 SQIVND (reference sequence). This CDR3 has 15 residues. After removal of 3 bases from V and 2 bases from J, the junction contained 4 bases not matched to a gene.

CDR3 in DNA: TGTGCCATCAAGGCGGGGGGACAATCTGGAAACACCATATATTTT. Translation: CAIKAGGQSGNTIYF. This chain joins TRBV10-3 and TRBJ1-3; D possibly corresponds to TRBD1 (6 bases). The germline CDR1 and CDR2 sequences are ENHRY and SYGVKD. The CDR3 extends over 15 amino acids. Trimming removed 7 bases from V and 1 base from J, with 14 bases in between.

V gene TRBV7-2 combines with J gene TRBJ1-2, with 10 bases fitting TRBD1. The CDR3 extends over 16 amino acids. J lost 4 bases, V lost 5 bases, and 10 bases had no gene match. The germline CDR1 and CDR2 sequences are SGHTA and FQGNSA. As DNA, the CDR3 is TGTGCCAGCAGCCCGCTCGGACAGGGGGGGGTCTATGGCTACACCTTC. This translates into CASSPLGQGGVYGYTF.

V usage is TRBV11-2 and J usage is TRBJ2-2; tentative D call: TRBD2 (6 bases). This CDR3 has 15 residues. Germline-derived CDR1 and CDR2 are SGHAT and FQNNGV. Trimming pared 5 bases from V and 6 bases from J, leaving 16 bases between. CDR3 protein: CASSRSGWDAGELFF. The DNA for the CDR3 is TGTGCCAGCAGCCGAAGCGGGTGGGATGCCGGGGAGCTGTTTTTT.

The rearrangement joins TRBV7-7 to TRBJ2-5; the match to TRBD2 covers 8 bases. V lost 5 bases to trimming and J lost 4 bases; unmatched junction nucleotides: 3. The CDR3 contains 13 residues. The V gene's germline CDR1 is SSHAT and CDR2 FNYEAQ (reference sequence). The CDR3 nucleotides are TGTGCCAGCAGCCTTAGCGGGGTAGAGACCCAGTACTTC. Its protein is CASSLSGVETQYF. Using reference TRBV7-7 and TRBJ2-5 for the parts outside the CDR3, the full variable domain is GAGVSQSPRYKVTKRGQDVTLRCDPISSHATLYWYQQALGQGPEFLTYFNYEAQPDKSGLPSDRFSAERPEGSISTLTIQRTEQRDSAMYRCASSLSGVETQYFGPGTRLLVL.

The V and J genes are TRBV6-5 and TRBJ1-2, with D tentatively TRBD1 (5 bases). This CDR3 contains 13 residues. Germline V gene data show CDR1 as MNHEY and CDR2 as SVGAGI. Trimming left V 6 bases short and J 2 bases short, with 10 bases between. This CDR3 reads CASRQDGNYGYTF. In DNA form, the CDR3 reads TGTGCCAGCAGACAGGACGGAAACTATGGCTACACCTTC.

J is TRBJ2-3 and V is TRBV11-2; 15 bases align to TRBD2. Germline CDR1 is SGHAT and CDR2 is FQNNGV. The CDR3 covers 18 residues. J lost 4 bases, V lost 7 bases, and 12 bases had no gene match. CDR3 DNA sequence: TGTGCCAGCATCGGACTAGCGGGGGGGGGCCCCCTCCCAGATACGCAGTATTTT. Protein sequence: CASIGLAGGGPLPDTQYF.

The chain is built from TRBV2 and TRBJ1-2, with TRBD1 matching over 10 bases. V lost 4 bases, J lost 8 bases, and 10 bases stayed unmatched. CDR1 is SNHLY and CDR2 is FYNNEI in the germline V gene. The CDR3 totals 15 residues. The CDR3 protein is CASSGTGGGSWGYTF. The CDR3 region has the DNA TGTGCCAGCAGTGGGACAGGGGGTGGTTCATGGGGCTACACCTTC. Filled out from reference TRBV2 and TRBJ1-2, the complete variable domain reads EPEVTQTPSHQVTQMGQEVILRCVPISNHLYFYWYRQILGQKVEFLVSFYNNEISEKSEIFDDQFSVERPDGSNFTLKIRSTKLEDSAMYFCASSGTGGGSWGYTFGSGTRLTVV.

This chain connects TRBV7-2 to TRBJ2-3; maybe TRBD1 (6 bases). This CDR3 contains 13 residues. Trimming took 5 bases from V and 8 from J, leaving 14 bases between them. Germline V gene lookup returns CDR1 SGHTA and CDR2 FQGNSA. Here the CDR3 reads CASSLGTRSTQYF. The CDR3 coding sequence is TGTGCCAGCAGCCTCGGGACAAGGAGTACGCAGTATTTT.

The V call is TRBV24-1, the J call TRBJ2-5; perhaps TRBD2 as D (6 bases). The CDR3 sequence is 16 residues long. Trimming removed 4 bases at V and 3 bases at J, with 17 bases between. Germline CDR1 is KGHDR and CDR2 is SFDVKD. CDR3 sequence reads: CATSDSAGTGKETQYF. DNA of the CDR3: TGTGCCACCAGTGACTCAGCCGGGACTGGGAAAGAGACCCAGTACTTC.

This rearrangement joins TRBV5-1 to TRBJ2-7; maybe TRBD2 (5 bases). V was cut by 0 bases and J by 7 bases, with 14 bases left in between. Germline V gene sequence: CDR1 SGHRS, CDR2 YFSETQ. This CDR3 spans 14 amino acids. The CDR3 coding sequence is TGCGCCAGCAGCTTGGACCCTAGCCCCGGGGAGCAGTACTTC. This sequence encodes CASSLDPSPGEQYF. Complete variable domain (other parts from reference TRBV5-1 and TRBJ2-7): KAGVTQTPRYLIKTRGQQVTLSCSPISGHRSVSWYQQTPGQGLQFLFEYFSETQRNKGNFPGRFSGRQFSNSRSEMNVSTLELGDSALYLCASSLDPSPGEQYFGPGTRLTVT.

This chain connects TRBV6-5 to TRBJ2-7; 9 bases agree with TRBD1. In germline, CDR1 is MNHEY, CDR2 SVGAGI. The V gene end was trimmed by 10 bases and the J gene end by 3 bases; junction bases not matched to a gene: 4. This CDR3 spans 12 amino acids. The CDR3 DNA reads TGTGCCACCGGGACAGGGCTCTACGAGCAGTACTTC. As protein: CATGTGLYEQYF.

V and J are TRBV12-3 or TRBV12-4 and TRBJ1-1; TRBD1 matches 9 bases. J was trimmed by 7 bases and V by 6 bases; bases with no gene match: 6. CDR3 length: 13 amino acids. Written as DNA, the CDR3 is TGTGCCAGCAGCCAACAGGGGGCGGTTGAAGCTTTCTTT. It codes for CASSQQGAVEAFF.

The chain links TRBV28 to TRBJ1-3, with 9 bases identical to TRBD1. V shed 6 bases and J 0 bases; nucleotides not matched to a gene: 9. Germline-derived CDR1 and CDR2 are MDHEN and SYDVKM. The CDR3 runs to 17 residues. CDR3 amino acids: CASRPGTGIFSGNTIYF. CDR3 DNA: TGTGCCAGCAGACCCGGGACAGGGATTTTCTCTGGAAACACCATATATTTT.